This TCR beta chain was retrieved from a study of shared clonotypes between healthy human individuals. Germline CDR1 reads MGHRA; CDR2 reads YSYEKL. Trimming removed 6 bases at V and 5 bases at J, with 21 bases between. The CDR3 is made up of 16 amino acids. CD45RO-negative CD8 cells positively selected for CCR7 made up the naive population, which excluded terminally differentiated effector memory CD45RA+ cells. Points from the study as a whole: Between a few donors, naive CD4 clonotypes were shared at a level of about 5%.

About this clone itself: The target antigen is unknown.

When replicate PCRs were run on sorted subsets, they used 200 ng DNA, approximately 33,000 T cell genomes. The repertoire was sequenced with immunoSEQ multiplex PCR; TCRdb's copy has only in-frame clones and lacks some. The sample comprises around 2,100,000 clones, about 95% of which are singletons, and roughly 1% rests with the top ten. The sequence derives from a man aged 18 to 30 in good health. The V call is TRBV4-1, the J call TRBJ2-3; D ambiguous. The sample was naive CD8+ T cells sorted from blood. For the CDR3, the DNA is TGCGCCAGCAGTCTCTCCCCCGGGTCCGCGATAGATACGCAGTATTTT. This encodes CASSLSPGSAIDTQYF.